Below are 29 T cell receptor beta chains sequenced from a single sample in a study of tissue T cells after allogeneic stem cell transplantation. Generated by immunoSEQ multiplex PCR, the TCRdb table keeps only in-frame clones and is missing some. The sample has about 8,300 clones, over 40% seen once; the top ten hold 7% to 8%. Time point reported: mouse harvest day 7 after allogeneic transplant. Mouse grafts combined 10^7 T-cell-depleted bone marrow cells with 10^6 splenic CD5+ T cells. The sample taken for sequencing was gut tissue. The receptor set was obtained from a female BALB/c mouse given C57BL/6 T cells with graft-versus-host disease after an allogeneic hematopoietic cell transplant.

With respect to this clone: The junction departs from the called germline gene at one end, perhaps through a read error. Germline and genes: mouse. Coverage ceases 1 residue before the CDR3 finishes, and the germline J gene fills in the end. The chain uses TRBV13-3 and TRBJ2-7, with 8 bases aligning to TRBD2. The CDR3 has 14 residues. Per the germline V gene, CDR1 is NNHDY and CDR2 is SYVADS. CDR3: CASGDLGGPYEQYF. The covered CDR3 bases are TGTGCCAGCGGTGATCTGGGGGGCCCCTATGAACAGTAC.

This clone was counted between two and nine times. The gene names here belong to mouse. The read ends 1 residue before the CDR3 terminus; that terminus is restored from the germline J gene. The genes are TRBV29 and TRBJ2-1; 10 bases are a match to TRBD2. CDR1 MSHET and CDR2 SYDVDS come from the germline V gene. This CDR3 contains 13 residues. V dropped 8 bases and J dropped 3; count of bases not matched to a gene: 1. The CDR3 loop is CASDWGVYAEQFF. CDR3 bases read: TGTGCTAGCGACTGGGGGGTCTATGCTGAGCAGTTC.

In the case of this clone: The gene names given are mouse names. The missing CDR3 end, 1 residue past where the read stops, is filled in from the germline J gene. The chain uses TRBV3 and TRBJ1-2; 7 nucleotides line up with TRBD1. Trimming removed 3 bases from V and 3 bases from J; junction bases left unmatched: 4. The length of the CDR3 is 14 residues. Germline V lookup: CDR1 SNHLY, CDR2 FYNGKV (reference sequence). The sequenced CDR3 bases are TGTGCCAGCAGCTTCGACAGGGATGACTCCGACTACACC. This codes for CASSFDRDDSDYT. The CDR3 reads in full as CASSFDRDDSDYTF.

In the case of this clone: The genes are named according to mouse. The sequenced CDR3 bases are TGTGCCAGCAGCCAAGAGAGACAAAATTCGCCCCTCTAC. Encoded protein: CASSQERQNSPLY. The entire CDR3 reads CASSQERQNSPLYF. The chain joins TRBV5 to TRBJ1-6, with D hard to call. The sequenced fragment ends 1 residue before the CDR3 boundary, so the rest is inferred from the germline J gene. TRBJ1-6 carries the ORF label, with uncertain function. Germline V gives CDR1 LGHNA, CDR2 YNLKQL (reference sequence). The CDR3 is 14 residues long. V lost 0 bases and J 7 bases, leaving 7 bases between the germline ends.

On this clone: Here the gene names and germline are mouse. The read terminates 1 residue ahead of where the CDR3 ends, so the germline J gene completes it. The sample holds other DNA sequences that translate to the same CDR3. This sequence joins TRBV26 and TRBJ2-1; D is undetermined. The CDR3 totals 14 residues. The V gene lost 2 bases and the J gene lost 1 base, with 6 bases spanning the gap. Germline V CDR1 and CDR2: KGHPV, FQNQEV (reference sequence). CDR3 bases read: TGTGCCAGCAGTCTGGCGGGAAACTATGCTGAGCAGTTC. It is translated as CASSLAGNYAEQF. The whole CDR3 is CASSLAGNYAEQFF.

As regards this clone: The genes and germline here are from mouse. CDR3 sequence: CAWSLTGGGAEQFF. The CDR3 bases that were read are TGTGCCTGGAGTCTGACAGGGGGAGGGGCTGAGCAGTTC. The chain carries TRBV31 and TRBJ2-1; 9 nucleotides match TRBD1. The CDR3 is cut off 1 residue early in the read; its end comes from the germline J gene. The CDR3 length is 14 residues. Germline V gene data show CDR1 as GKSSPN and CDR2 as SITVG. J gave up 7 bases and V 0 bases, and 4 bases lay outside the gene matches.

By share, this clone counts as medium-sized. Mouse gene names and germline throughout. The CDR3 extends 1 residue past the end of the read, so its final part is completed from the germline J gene. The chain combines TRBV26 with TRBJ2-4; no firm D call. V shed 5 bases and J shed 0 bases, with 6 bases lying between them. The germline V gene has CDR1 KGHPV and CDR2 FQNQEV (reference sequence). This CDR3 region has 13 residues. The CDR3 DNA, read in part, is TGTGCCAGCAGTTCTCGGAGTCAAAACACCTTGTAC. Its protein product is CASSSRSQNTLY. The CDR3, in full, reads CASSSRSQNTLYF.

Notes on this clone: Mouse gene names apply. The missing CDR3 end, 1 residue past where the read stops, is filled in from the germline J gene. The V gene is TRBV19, the J gene TRBJ2-7, with D tentatively TRBD2 (6 bases). The CDR3 totals 12 residues. Germline CDR1 reads FNHDT; CDR2 reads SITEND (reference sequence). V dropped 5 bases and J dropped 4 bases, with 10 bases sitting between them. The sequenced CDR3 bases are TGTGCCAGCAGCCGGGACTTTTATGAACAGTAC. It codes for CASSRDFYEQY. The full-length CDR3 reads as CASSRDFYEQYF.

Concerning this clone itself: The gene names given are mouse names. Sequencing ends 1 residue short of the CDR3 end; the germline J gene provides the rest. This rearrangement joins TRBV15 to TRBJ2-1, with TRBD1 matching 12 bases. Trimming cost V 4 bases and J 6 bases; bases outside gene matches: 1. This CDR3 is 14 amino acids long. Germline V gives CDR1 SGHND, CDR2 FRSKSL. Partial CDR3 DNA: TGTGCCAGCAGTTCGGGACAGGGGGCTGCTGAGCAGTTC. Translating gives CASSSGQGAAEQF. In full, the CDR3 reads CASSSGQGAAEQFF.

Worth noting for this clone: Mouse germline and gene names are used. Read data end 1 residue before the CDR3 end; the end is taken from the germline J gene. V usage is TRBV23 and J usage is TRBJ1-4; no check of the table's D call, TRBD1, against the DNA was made. The CDR3 covers 15 residues. Germline V gene data show CDR1 as KGHTA and CDR2 as FQNQQP. The part of the CDR3 DNA that was read is TGCTCCAGCAGTCAAGGCAGGGGGCGCGCCGAAAGATTATTT. Translation gives CSSSQGRGRAERLF. The full CDR3 sequence reads CSSSQGRGRAERLFF.

About this clone itself: Here the gene names and germline are mouse. With the read ending 1 residue before the CDR3 end, the germline J gene is used to fill in that end. The rearrangement uses TRBV2 and TRBJ2-7; D is uncertain. CDR3 size: 14 residues. CDR1 LGHNA and CDR2 YSYQKL come from the germline V gene. V was trimmed by 2 bases and J by 0 bases, leaving 8 bases between them. The CDR3 here is CASSQTRSSYEQYF. Partial CDR3 DNA: TGTGCCAGCAGCCAAACTAGGAGCTCCTATGAACAGTAC.

With regard to this clone: Mouse names are used for the genes. The read halts 1 residue ahead of the CDR3 end, with the missing end drawn from the germline J gene. The J gene is TRBJ1-6, the V gene TRBV26; the D gene is possibly TRBD1 (6 bases). TRBJ1-6 has ORF status, its function being uncertain. Trimming pared 2 bases from V and 5 bases from J, leaving 7 bases between. This CDR3 region has 14 residues. CDR1 and CDR2 from the germline V gene are KGHPV and FQNQEV (reference sequence). The sequenced part of the CDR3 DNA is TGTGCCAGCAGTCTGGGGACAAATAATTCGCCCCTCTAC. This translates into CASSLGTNNSPLY. The CDR3 as a whole reads CASSLGTNNSPLYF.

Regarding this clone: The genes and germline here are from mouse. The read terminates 1 residue ahead of where the CDR3 ends, so the germline J gene completes it. The chain couples TRBV23 to TRBJ2-2; the table assigns TRBD1, which was not confirmed against the DNA. This CDR3 has 14 residues. Germline CDR1 reads KGHTA; CDR2 reads FQNQQP. CDR3 sequence: CSSSRTGDTGQLYF. The part of the CDR3 DNA that was read is TGCTCCAGCAGCCGGACAGGGGACACCGGGCAGCTCTAC.

This clone was counted between two and nine times. The germline and genes are mouse ones. The read terminates 1 residue before the CDR3 end, so the remaining end is supplied by the germline J gene. This chain connects TRBV26 to TRBJ2-7; D gene uncertain. Trimming stripped 6 bases from V and 7 bases from J, with 7 bases between. Germline CDR1 is KGHPV and CDR2 is FQNQEV (reference sequence). The CDR3 covers 10 residues. The CDR3 is CASRAVEQYF. Incomplete CDR3 DNA: TGTGCCAGCAGGGCAGTCGAACAGTAC.

With regard to this clone: Mouse gene names and germline throughout. Coverage ceases 1 residue before the CDR3 finishes, and the germline J gene fills in the end. This chain joins TRBV3 and TRBJ1-3; D remains unclear. The CDR3 covers 14 residues. Germline V gene lookup returns CDR1 SNHLY and CDR2 FYNGKV (reference sequence). The germline V and J ends were trimmed by 0 bases and 4 bases, with 7 bases remaining between them. The part of the CDR3 DNA that was read is TGTGCCAGCAGCTTAGCGCTAAGGGGAAATACGCTCTAT. Protein product: CASSLALRGNTLY. The complete CDR3 protein is CASSLALRGNTLYF. Using reference TRBV3 and TRBJ1-3 for the parts outside the CDR3, the full variable domain is GPKVLQIPSHQIIDMGQMVTLNCDPVSNHLYFYWYKQILGQQMEFLVNFYNGKVMEKSKLFKDQFSVERPDGSYFTLKIQPTALEDSAVYFCASSLALRGNTLYFGEGSRLIVV.

Notes on this clone: Gene names are the mouse ones. The read ends 1 residue shy of where the CDR3 ends; the end is completed using the germline J gene. The chain carries TRBV3 and TRBJ2-4; D is uncertain. Trimming removed 5 bases from V and 0 bases from J, with 3 bases in between. Germline V CDR1 and CDR2: SNHLY, FYNGKV (reference sequence). The CDR3 sequence is 12 residues long. The DNA read from the CDR3 is TGTGCCAGCAGCCTTAGTCAAAACACCTTGTAC. Residues: CASSLSQNTLY. The entire CDR3 sequence reads CASSLSQNTLYF.

Note on this clone: The gene names given are mouse names. The read finishes 1 residue shy of the CDR3 end, and the germline J gene is used to complete it. The V gene is TRBV16, the J gene TRBJ2-4; D might be TRBD1 (6 bases). In germline, CDR1 is SGHSA, CDR2 FRNQAP. The CDR3 runs 14 residues. Trimming took off 4 bases at V and 1 base at J, with 9 bases between the two ends. The covered CDR3 bases are TGTGCAAGCAGCTCCCGGACAGGTCAAAACACCTTGTAC. This gives the protein CASSSRTGQNTLY. The whole CDR3 is CASSSRTGQNTLYF.

This clone was seen only once. Germline and genes: mouse. The sequence runs out 1 residue before the end of the CDR3; the remainder is reconstructed from the germline J gene. The chain employs TRBV13-1 and TRBJ1-1; D is uncertain. Between the trimmed V and J ends, which lost 8 bases and 0 bases, there was a span of 5 bases. The CDR3 extends over 11 amino acids. Germline V gives CDR1 NSHNY, CDR2 SYGAGN. CDR3: CASQENTEVFF. The DNA read from the CDR3 is TGTGCCAGTCAGGAGAACACAGAAGTCTTC.

Concerning this clone itself: Gene names are the mouse ones. Coverage ceases 1 residue before the CDR3 finishes, and the germline J gene fills in the end. V and J are TRBV26 and TRBJ2-3; 8 positions match TRBD1. CDR1 is KGHPV, CDR2 FQNQEV, per germline (reference sequence). The trim removed 3 bases at V and 1 base at J, leaving 3 bases unmatched. This CDR3 region has 15 residues. Partial CDR3 DNA: TGTGCCAGCAGTCTCCAGGGGGCTGGTGCAGAAACGCTGTAT. Residues: CASSLQGAGAETLY. In full, the CDR3 reads CASSLQGAGAETLYF.

This clone has more than one count but fewer than ten. Gene names denote mouse genes. The read gets to within 1 residue of the CDR3 end, and the germline J gene fills in the rest. J is TRBJ2-7 and V is TRBV19, with 12 positions matching TRBD2. Trimming cost V 4 bases and J 4 bases; bases outside gene matches: 3. The germline CDR1 and CDR2 sequences are FNHDT and SITEND (reference sequence). The CDR3 covers 14 residues. Incomplete CDR3 DNA: TGTGCCAGCAGTGACGGGACTGGGGGGTATGAACAGTAC. Its translation is CASSDGTGGYEQY. Given in full, the CDR3 is CASSDGTGGYEQYF.

This clone was detected only a few times. Germline and genes here are mouse. The CDR3 end is not reached by the read, which stops 1 residue before it; the germline J gene fills it in. The rearrangement joins TRBV23 to TRBJ1-4. The CDR3 covers 12 residues. Germline V lookup: CDR1 KGHTA, CDR2 FQNQQP. CDR3 bases read: TGCTCCAGCAGTCGGTCCAACGAAAGATTATTT. This gives the protein CSSSRSNERLF. The complete CDR3 reads CSSSRSNERLFF. The complete variable domain, with remaining parts taken from reference TRBV23 and TRBJ1-4, reads DAAVTQKPRYLIKMKGQEAEMKCIPEKGHTAVFWYQQKQSKELKFLIYFQNQQPLDQIDMVKERFSAVCPSSSLCSLGIRTCEAEDSALYLCSSSRSNERLFFGHGTKLSVL.

This clone is labeled as medium-sized (0.01 to 0.1%). All gene names here are mouse names. The read terminates 1 residue ahead of where the CDR3 ends, so the germline J gene completes it. V gene TRBV26 combines with J gene TRBJ1-3; TRBD1 might be the D (6 bases). V shed 4 bases and J shed 0 bases, with 10 bases lying between them. From germline, CDR1 is KGHPV and CDR2 FQNQEV (reference sequence). This CDR3 has 15 residues. The CDR3 DNA, read in part, is TGTGCCAGCAGTCGCACAGGGAATTCTGGAAATACGCTCTAT. Encoded protein: CASSRTGNSGNTLY. The CDR3 in its entirety is CASSRTGNSGNTLYF.

In regard to this clone: Germline and genes here are mouse. From the germline J gene comes the end of the CDR3, since the read stops 1 residue before it. The chain uses TRBV31 and TRBJ2-7, with 10 bases that match TRBD2. The V gene end was trimmed by 2 bases and the J gene end by 7 bases; junction bases not matched to a gene: 5. There are 13 residues in the CDR3. Germline CDR1 reads GKSSPN; CDR2 reads SITVG. The CDR3: CAWSSGGAREQYF. CDR3 DNA (partial): TGTGCCTGGAGTTCTGGGGGGGCGAGGGAACAGTAC.

The table lists this clone with a few counts. Germline and genes: mouse. The read is 1 residue too short to cover the CDR3 end, so that end is filled in from the germline J gene. The V and J genes are TRBV12-1 and TRBJ2-2; D might be TRBD1 (6 bases). Germline lookup yields CDR1 SGHSN and CDR2 HYEKVE. There are 12 residues in the CDR3. V was trimmed by 2 bases and J by 6 bases, leaving 6 bases between them. Partial CDR3 DNA: TGTGCCAGCTCTCAGGGGGCCGGGCAGCTCTAC. Its translation: CASSQGAGQLY. The whole CDR3 sequence reads CASSQGAGQLYF.

Worth noting for this clone: The gene names here belong to mouse. The read ends 1 residue before the CDR3 terminus; that terminus is restored from the germline J gene. The rearrangement links TRBV23 to TRBJ2-7. Looked up from germline, CDR1 is KGHTA and CDR2 is FQNQQP. CDR3 length equals 10 residues. The DNA read from the CDR3 is TGCTCCAGCAGCACGTATGAACAGTAC. It encodes CSSSTYEQY. The CDR3 as a whole reads CSSSTYEQYF.

Remarks on this clone: The gene symbols are mouse symbols. The CDR3 extends 1 residue past the end of the read, so its final part is completed from the germline J gene. The chain links TRBV15 to TRBJ2-7; 7 bases agree with TRBD1. This CDR3 has 13 residues. CDR1 and CDR2 from the germline V gene are SGHND and FRSKSL. Unmatched junction bases numbered 3, after V lost 4 bases and J lost 3 bases. The CDR3 bases that were read are TGTGCCAGCAGTTCCGGGACAGACTATGAACAGTAC. Translation: CASSSGTDYEQY. The full CDR3 reads CASSSGTDYEQYF.

For this clone: Any gene name here is a mouse gene name. CDR3 residues: CASSLQGVYEQYF. The sequenced part of the CDR3 DNA is TGTGCCAGCAGTCTCCAGGGGGTTTATGAACAGTAC. This chain uses TRBV26 with TRBJ2-7, with 7 bases lining up with TRBD1. The CDR3 goes on 1 residue after the read ends, and that part is filled in from the germline J gene. The germline gives CDR1 KGHPV, CDR2 FQNQEV (reference sequence). V lost 3 bases to trimming and J lost 4 bases; unmatched junction nucleotides: 3. The CDR3 is 13 amino acids.

This clone has a handful of counts. These gene names are mouse names. The CDR3 end lies 1 residue beyond the end of the read and is filled in from the germline J gene. This sequence joins TRBV26 and TRBJ2-7; tentatively, D is TRBD1 (5 bases). V was trimmed by 8 bases and J by 1 base, leaving 9 bases between them. The CDR3 contains 12 residues. The germline gives CDR1 KGHPV, CDR2 FQNQEV (reference sequence). The CDR3 bases that were read are TGTGCCAGCGGACACCAATCCTATGAACAGTAC. As protein: CASGHQSYEQY. The complete CDR3 reads CASGHQSYEQYF. The complete variable domain, with remaining parts taken from reference TRBV26 and TRBJ2-7, reads NSKVIQTPRYLVKGQGQKAKMRCIPEKGHPVVFWYQQNKNNEFKFLINFQNQEVLQQIDMTEKRFSAECPSNSPCSLEIQSSEAGDSALYLCASGHQSYEQYFGPGTRLTVL.

With respect to this clone: The genes and germline here are from mouse. The read falls 1 residue short of the CDR3 end, and the missing part is taken from the germline J gene. J is TRBJ1-4 and V is TRBV3, with D unclear. CDR1 is SNHLY and CDR2 is FYNGKV in the germline V gene (reference sequence). Trimming left V 6 bases short and J 7 bases short, with 15 bases between. The CDR3 extends over 14 amino acids. CDR3 sequence: CASRVGRAGERLFF. The CDR3 bases that were read are TGTGCCAGCAGAGTGGGAAGGGCGGGCGAAAGATTATTT.